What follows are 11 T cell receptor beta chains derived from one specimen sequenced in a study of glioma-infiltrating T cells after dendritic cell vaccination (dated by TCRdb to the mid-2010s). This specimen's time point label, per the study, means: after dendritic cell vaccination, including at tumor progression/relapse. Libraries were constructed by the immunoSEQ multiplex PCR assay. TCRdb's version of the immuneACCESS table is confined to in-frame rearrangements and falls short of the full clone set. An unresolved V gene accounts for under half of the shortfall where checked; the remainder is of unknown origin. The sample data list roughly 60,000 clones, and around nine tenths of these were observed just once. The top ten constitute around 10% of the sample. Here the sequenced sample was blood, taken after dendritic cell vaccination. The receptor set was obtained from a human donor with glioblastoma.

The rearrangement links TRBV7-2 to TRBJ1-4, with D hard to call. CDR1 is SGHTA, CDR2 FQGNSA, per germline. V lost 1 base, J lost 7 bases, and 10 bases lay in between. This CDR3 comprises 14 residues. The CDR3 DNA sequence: TGTGCCAGCAGCTTAGGGGGAGGTGGTGAAAAACTGTTTTTT. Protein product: CASSLGGGGEKLFF.

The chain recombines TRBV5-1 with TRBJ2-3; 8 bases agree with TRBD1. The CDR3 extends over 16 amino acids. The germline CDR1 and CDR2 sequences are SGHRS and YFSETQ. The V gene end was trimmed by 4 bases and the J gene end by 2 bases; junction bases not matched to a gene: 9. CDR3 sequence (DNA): TGCGCCAGCAGCCCGGGACAGGCGACCCACACAGATACGCAGTATTTT. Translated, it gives CASSPGQATHTDTQYF.

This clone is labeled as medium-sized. DNA for the CDR3: TGCGCCAGCAGCCTGGGGCTCTTACAGGGAAGTAACACTGAAGCTTTCTTT. Amino acids: CASSLGLLQGSNTEAFF. This rearrangement joins TRBV4-1 to TRBJ1-1; the D gene is possibly TRBD1 (6 bases). Germline V gives CDR1 MGHRA, CDR2 YSYEKL. The CDR3 contains 17 residues. V gave up 4 bases and J gave up 2 bases, with 20 bases separating them.

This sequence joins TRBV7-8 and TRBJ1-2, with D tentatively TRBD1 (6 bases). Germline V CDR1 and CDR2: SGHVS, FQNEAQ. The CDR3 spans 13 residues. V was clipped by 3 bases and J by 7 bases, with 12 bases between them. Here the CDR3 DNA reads TGTGCCAGCAGCTTGCCAGGGGTTCTTGGCTACACCTTC. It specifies CASSLPGVLGYTF.

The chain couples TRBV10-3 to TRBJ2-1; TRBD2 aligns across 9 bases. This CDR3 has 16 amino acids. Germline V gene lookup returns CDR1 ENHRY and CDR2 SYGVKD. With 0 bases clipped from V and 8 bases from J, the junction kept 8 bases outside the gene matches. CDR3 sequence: CAISESGSGSGDEQFF. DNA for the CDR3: TGTGCCATCAGTGAGTCGGGTAGCGGGAGTGGAGATGAGCAGTTCTTC.

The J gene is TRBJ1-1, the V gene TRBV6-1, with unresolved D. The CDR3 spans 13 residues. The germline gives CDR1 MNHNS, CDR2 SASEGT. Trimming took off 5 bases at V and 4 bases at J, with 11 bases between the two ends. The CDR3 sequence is CASSLRSPTEAFF. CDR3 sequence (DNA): TGTGCCAGCAGTCTGCGAAGTCCCACTGAAGCTTTCTTT.

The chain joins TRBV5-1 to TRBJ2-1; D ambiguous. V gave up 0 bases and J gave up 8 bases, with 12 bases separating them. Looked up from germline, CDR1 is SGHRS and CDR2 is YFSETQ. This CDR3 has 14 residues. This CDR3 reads CASSLESPAHEQFF. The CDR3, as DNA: TGCGCCAGCAGCTTGGAATCCCCTGCGCATGAGCAGTTCTTC.

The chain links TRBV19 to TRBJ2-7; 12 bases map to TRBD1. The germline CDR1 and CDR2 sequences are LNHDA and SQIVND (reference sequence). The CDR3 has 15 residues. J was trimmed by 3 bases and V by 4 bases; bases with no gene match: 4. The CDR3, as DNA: TGTGCCAGTAGTACCGGGACAGGGGGCGTCTACGAGCAGTACTTC. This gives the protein CASSTGTGGVYEQYF.

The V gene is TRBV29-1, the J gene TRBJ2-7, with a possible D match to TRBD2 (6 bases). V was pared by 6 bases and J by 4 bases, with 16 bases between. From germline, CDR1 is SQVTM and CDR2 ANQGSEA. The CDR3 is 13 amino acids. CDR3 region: CSVGLHNYYEQYF. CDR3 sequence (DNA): TGCAGCGTCGGACTACACAATTATTACGAGCAGTACTTC.

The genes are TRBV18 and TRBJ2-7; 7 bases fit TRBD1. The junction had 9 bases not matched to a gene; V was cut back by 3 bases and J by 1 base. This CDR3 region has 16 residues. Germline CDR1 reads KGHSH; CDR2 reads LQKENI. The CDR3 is CASSPNEQGPSYEQYF. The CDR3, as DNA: TGTGCCAGCTCACCGAACGAACAGGGGCCTTCCTACGAGCAGTACTTC.

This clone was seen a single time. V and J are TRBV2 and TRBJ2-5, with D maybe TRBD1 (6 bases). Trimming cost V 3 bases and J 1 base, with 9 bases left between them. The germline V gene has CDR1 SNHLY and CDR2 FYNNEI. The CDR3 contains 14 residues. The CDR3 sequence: CASSDRTAQETQYF. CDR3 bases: TGTGCCAGCAGTGACCGGACAGCCCAAGAGACCCAGTACTTC.